This TCR beta chain was sequenced in a study of T cells in Graves' hyperthyroidism and ophthalmopathy. J gave up 0 bases and V 2 bases, and 13 bases lay outside the gene matches. This CDR3 contains 21 residues. Germline V gene data show CDR1 as MRHNA and CDR2 as SNTAGT. The authors obtained PBMCs from 10 ml of fresh peripheral blood. This clonotype occurred many times. Template material for amplifying TCR beta CDR3 regions consisted of RNA transcripts. HTBI primers were employed in a first-round RT-PCR of the TCR CDR3. TCRdb analysed the multiplex PCR reads with MiXCR anew, one entry per CDR3 protein. This repertoire shows roughly 200,000 distinct CDR3 sequences, 15% to 20% found once; its top ten account for about 48%.

The sample consisted of blood. V is TRBV6-4 and J is TRBJ2-3, with TRBD2 matching 14 bases. The sequence was obtained from a man aged 35 to 55 with Graves' hyperthyroidism. CDR3 protein: CASSDTNPPGLAGASTDTQYF. The CDR3 DNA reads as TGTGCCAGCAGTGACACCAACCCACCGGGACTAGCGGGGGCTAGCACAGATACGCAGTATTTT.